The T cell receptor (beta chain) under discussion was sequenced for a study of T-cell memory formation after mild COVID-19. General study results and limits: Day 15 to 85 contracting clones showed balanced CD4/CD8; later expanders leaned CD4+. That cross-reactive memory joined was suggested by some responding clones appearing in pre-infection memory. Clones which contracted sat mainly in CM and EM if CD4+, and in EMRA if CD8+.

TCRdb passed the 5' RACE reads through MiXCR, listing each CDR3 protein once. The sample contains 350,000 to 500,000 distinct CDR3 sequences, over 15% of which appear only once. This clonotype was counted a few times. Its cognate antigen is unknown. CDR3 length: 11 amino acids. V lost 5 bases and J lost 12, with 10 bases in between. The germline gives CDR1 KGHDR, CDR2 SFDVKD. The sequence derives from a man younger than 35 who had mild COVID-19 (a few samples of this study predate the infection). Cell type and time point are not known. This chain links TRBV24-1 with TRBJ2-1; D gene uncertain. The sequenced material came from PBMCs or a T cell subset sorted from them (not recorded which). The CDR3 is CATSGFEGQFF. The CDR3 DNA is TGTGCCACCAGTGGGTTTGAAGGGCAGTTCTTC.